Listed here are 21 T cell receptor beta chains from one sample, sequenced in a study of neurological immune-mediated disorders. Stated time point: longitudinal time-point 3. TCRdb reanalysed the 5' RACE reads using MiXCR and keeps one entry per CDR3 protein. This sample has 45,000 to 60,000 distinct CDR3 sequences, with roughly an eighth found just once. The material sequenced was PBMCs. Receptor source: a male donor with HTLV-1-associated myelopathy (HAM/TSP).

This clonotype has at least ten counts. The rearrangement uses TRBV5-1 and TRBJ2-7, with a weak D call TRBD1 (5 bases). The germline V and J ends were trimmed by 1 base and 4 bases, with 12 bases remaining between them. Per germline, CDR1 SGHRS and CDR2 YFSETQ. The CDR3 runs to 14 residues. The CDR3 DNA is TGCGCCAGCAGCTTGACCAGGGTAGGTTACGAGCAGTACTTC. It codes for CASSLTRVGYEQYF.

This clonotype occurred many times. The chain combines TRBV5-5 with TRBJ2-6; either TRBD1 or TRBD2 may fit D (6 bases each). This CDR3 is built from 18 residues. V gave up 0 bases and J gave up 0 bases, with 13 bases separating them. Germline lookup yields CDR1 SGHKS and CDR2 YYEKEE (reference sequence). This chain's CDR3 is CASSLVGGQSSGANVLTF. The DNA for the CDR3 is TGTGCCAGCAGCTTGGTGGGGGGACAAAGCTCTGGGGCCAACGTCCTGACTTTC.

The sample holds many counts of this clonotype. The V gene is TRBV5-6, the J gene TRBJ1-1; 10 bases match TRBD1. Germline lookup yields CDR1 SGHDT and CDR2 YYEEEE. CDR3 length: 13 amino acids. V trimming: 5 bases; J trimming: 6 bases; junction bases outside the gene matches: 4. The CDR3 here is CASSSGTGAEAFF. CDR3 DNA: TGTGCCAGCAGTTCCGGGACAGGGGCTGAAGCTTTCTTT. The full variable domain, completed using reference TRBV5-6 and TRBJ1-1, is DAGVTQSPTHLIKTRGQQVTLRCSPKSGHDTVSWYQQALGQGPQFIFQYYEEEERQRGNFPDRFSGHQFPNYSSELNVNALLLGDSALYLCASSSGTGAEAFFGQGTRLTVV.

This clonotype occurred many times. V is TRBV5-1 and J is TRBJ1-6; D is uncertain. V gave up 2 bases and J gave up 8 bases, with 14 bases separating them. The CDR3 is 15 amino acids. Germline V gene sequence: CDR1 SGHRS, CDR2 YFSETQ. CDR3 nucleotides: TGCGCCAGCAGCTTAGCGGCCCTCACGGATTCACCCCTCCACTTT. Translation gives CASSLAALTDSPLHF.

The chain couples TRBV20-1 to TRBJ2-1, with D tentatively TRBD2 (6 bases). V shed 5 bases and J shed 4 bases, with 9 bases lying between them. The CDR3 totals 12 residues. CDR1 DFQATT and CDR2 SNEGSKA come from the germline V gene (reference sequence). CDR3 nucleotide sequence: TGCAGTGCTGGGAGGTCTTACAATGAGCAGTTCTTC. It yields the protein CSAGRSYNEQFF.

This clonotype was seen ten or more times. The chain links TRBV6-6 to TRBJ2-1; 9 positions agree with TRBD2. The V and J ends lost 3 bases and 2 bases, in that order; junction bases with no gene match: 5. CDR1 is MNHNY and CDR2 is SVGAGI in the germline V gene (reference sequence). The CDR3 is made up of 16 amino acids. This chain's CDR3 is CASSYTGGGAYNEQFF. The CDR3 DNA reads as TGTGCCAGCAGTTATACGGGCGGGGGGGCCTACAATGAGCAGTTCTTC.

The gene calls are TRBV11-2 and TRBJ2-5; D perhaps matches TRBD1 (6 bases). CDR1 is SGHAT, CDR2 FQNNGV, per germline. Between the trimmed V and J ends, which lost 5 bases and 4 bases, there was a span of 17 bases. This CDR3 has 15 amino acids. CDR3 nucleotide sequence: TGTGCCAGCAGCAGAGGAGACAGGTACCGAGAGACCCAGTACTTC. Amino acid sequence: CASSRGDRYRETQYF.

This clonotype was seen at least ten times. The chain combines TRBV28 with TRBJ2-7; weak D call: TRBD2 (5 bases). The CDR3 consists of 13 residues. The germline V and J ends were trimmed by 3 bases and 5 bases, with 11 bases remaining between them. CDR1 is MDHEN and CDR2 is SYDVKM in the germline V gene. CDR3 sequence (DNA): TGTGCCAGCAGTTTGGTGGCGGGTCACGAGCAGTACTTC. Translation: CASSLVAGHEQYF.

This clonotype came up many times. The CDR3 region has the DNA TGTGCCAGCAGCCACGCAAGGAACACTGAAGCTTTCTTT. Protein product: CASSHARNTEAFF. V gene TRBV3-1 combines with J gene TRBJ1-1; the D is unclear. Germline V lookup: CDR1 LGHDT, CDR2 YNNKEL (reference sequence). This CDR3 is built from 13 residues. Trimming left V 3 bases short and J 1 base short, with 6 bases between.

This clonotype appeared many times. The chain carries TRBV27 and TRBJ1-1, with 7 nucleotides matching TRBD1. The trim removed 5 bases at V and 1 base at J, leaving 4 bases unmatched. This CDR3 comprises 14 residues. In germline, CDR1 is MNHEY, CDR2 SMNVEV (reference sequence). The CDR3 here is CASSTRQGNTEAFF. The CDR3 coding sequence is TGTGCCAGCAGTACACGACAGGGGAACACTGAAGCTTTCTTT.

The chain couples TRBV10-3 to TRBJ2-3; D may be TRBD2 (6 bases). The CDR3 is 17 amino acids. Germline assignment: CDR1 ENHRY and CDR2 SYGVKD. V shed 5 bases and J shed 6 bases, with 24 bases lying between them. The CDR3 coding sequence is TGTGCCATCAGTTCGAATCTGGGACTCATGGATACGGATACGCAGTATTTT. The encoded protein is CAISSNLGLMDTDTQYF.

The chain couples TRBV5-1 to TRBJ1-1; D gene unclear. Germline CDR1 SGHRS, CDR2 YFSETQ. Trimming removed 7 bases from V and 1 base from J, with 11 bases in between. This CDR3 spans 13 amino acids. The CDR3, as DNA: TGCGCCAGCGTTTCCCCGGCGAACACTGAAGCTTTCTTT. Protein: CASVSPANTEAFF.

The chain is built from TRBV28 and TRBJ1-4; D not resolved. V was cut by 5 bases and J by 8 bases, with 6 bases left in between. The germline CDR1 and CDR2 sequences are MDHEN and SYDVKM. CDR3 size: 11 residues. The CDR3, as DNA: TGTGCCAGCAGTATCGTAGAAAAACTGTTTTTT. Its protein product is CASSIVEKLFF.

This clonotype was picked up many times. This chain connects TRBV9 to TRBJ2-3; weak D call: TRBD2 (6 bases). Germline CDR1 is SGDLS and CDR2 is YYNGEE. The CDR3 is 15 residues long. Trimming removed 0 bases from V and 4 bases from J, with 12 bases in between. This CDR3 is CASSVGPRGSDTQYF. Written as DNA, the CDR3 is TGTGCCAGCAGCGTAGGCCCACGGGGGTCAGATACGCAGTATTTT.

There are many counts of this clonotype. This chain uses TRBV13 with TRBJ2-2; a weak D match, TRBD1 (6 bases). This CDR3 spans 14 amino acids. Trimming removed 5 bases at V and 3 bases at J, with 10 bases between. Germline CDR1 is PRHDT and CDR2 is FYEKMQ (reference sequence). The DNA for the CDR3 is TGTGCCAGCAGCGGCGGACAGCACACCGGGGAGCTGTTTTTT. Amino acids: CASSGGQHTGELFF.

The sample holds many counts of this clonotype. The CDR3 region is CSAIGRVSTDTQYF. The CDR3 bases are TGCAGTGCGATCGGACGCGTGAGCACAGATACGCAGTATTTT. This sequence joins TRBV20-1 and TRBJ2-3; D unclear. Germline CDR1 reads DFQATT; CDR2 reads SNEGSKA (reference sequence). CDR3 length: 14 amino acids. Deletions cut 6 bases from V and 0 bases from J, with 13 bases between.

Regarding this clonotype: A read error may be the cause here, since a much bigger clone is one base away. The chain recombines TRBV20-1 with TRBJ2-3, with D possibly matching TRBD2 (5 bases). The CDR3 length is 13 residues. V shed 8 bases and J shed 2 bases, with 14 bases lying between them. The germline gives CDR1 DFQATT, CDR2 SNEGSKA (reference sequence). The CDR3, as DNA: TGCAGTTGCCCGGGGTCAGACACAGATACGCAGTATTTT. Translated: CSCPGSDTDTQYF.

This clonotype was detected many times. V is TRBV20-1 and J is TRBJ2-3; D might be TRBD2 (6 bases). CDR1 is DFQATT, CDR2 SNEGSKA, per germline (reference sequence). Trimming cost V 3 bases and J 0 bases, with 13 bases left between them. The CDR3 totals 15 residues. As DNA, the CDR3 is TGCAGTGCTAGGATAGCGGTACAAAGCACAGATACGCAGTATTTT. Translated, it gives CSARIAVQSTDTQYF.

The J gene is TRBJ1-6, the V gene TRBV9; no reliable D call. The germline V gene encodes CDR1 SGDLS and CDR2 YYNGEE. The CDR3 runs to 14 residues. Trimming stripped 0 bases from V and 10 bases from J, with 11 bases between. CDR3 in amino acids: CASSVGVLGSPLHF. CDR3 coding DNA: TGTGCCAGCAGCGTAGGCGTCCTGGGGTCACCCCTCCACTTT. The whole variable domain, filled in from reference TRBV9 and TRBJ1-6, reads DSGVTQTPKHLITATGQRVTLRCSPRSGDLSVYWYQQSLDQGLQFLIQYYNGEERAKGNILERFSAQQFPDLHSELNLSSLELGDSALYFCASSVGVLGSPLHFGNGTRLTVT.

This clonotype was detected ten times or more. This chain uses TRBV20-1 with TRBJ1-2, with D possibly TRBD1 on 5 matching bases. The germline CDR1 and CDR2 sequences are DFQATT and SNEGSKA (reference sequence). The CDR3 length is 14 residues. V was clipped by 1 base and J by 6 bases, with 15 bases between them. The CDR3, as DNA: TGCAGTGCTAGAGGACTTCAGGGAGGAGATGGCTACACCTTC. This sequence encodes CSARGLQGGDGYTF.

The table lists this clonotype with many counts. The chain combines TRBV6-6 with TRBJ1-2; D is uncertain. The germline V gene has CDR1 MNHNY and CDR2 SVGAGI (reference sequence). This CDR3 has 17 amino acids. The V end lost 2 bases, the J end lost 4 bases, and 20 bases lay between the germline ends. The CDR3: CASSYPPQGGSTYGYTF. In DNA, the CDR3 is TGTGCCAGCAGTTACCCCCCCCAAGGAGGGAGTACCTATGGCTACACCTTC.